This passage covers 5 T cell receptor beta chains from one sample sequenced in a study of blood T cell repertoires in COVID-19. Data came from immunoSEQ multiplex PCR; TCRdb stores just in-frame clones and leaves some out. The sample has about 110,000 clones; less than 80% are singletons. The material sequenced was peripheral blood. These TCRs come from an elderly man with COVID-19, enrolled during active disease.

V and J are TRBV6-6 and TRBJ2-1; TRBD2 matches 8 bases. Germline CDR1 and CDR2: MNHNY and SVGAGI (reference sequence). There are 16 residues in the CDR3. J was trimmed by 4 bases and V by 4 bases; bases with no gene match: 9. The chain's CDR3 is CASSSPLAGGYNEQFF. Here the CDR3 DNA reads TGTGCCAGCAGTTCCCCACTGGCGGGAGGTTACAATGAGCAGTTCTTC.

This clone has just a few counts. The chain joins TRBV25-1 to TRBJ1-6; TRBD1 matches at 7 bases. Germline lookup yields CDR1 MGHDK and CDR2 SYGVNS. Losses at the gene ends were 4 bases for V and 7 bases for J; bases not matched to a gene: 7. This CDR3 comprises 15 residues. CDR3 DNA sequence: TGTGCCAGCAGTGTTATAGACAGGGAGAATTCACCCCTCCACTTT. Encoded protein: CASSVIDRENSPLHF.

The chain couples TRBV28 to TRBJ1-2; D is possibly TRBD1 (5 bases). The CDR3 extends over 12 amino acids. CDR1 and CDR2 from the germline V gene are MDHEN and SYDVKM. V lost 3 bases and J lost 7, with 9 bases in between. This CDR3 reads CASSFGQGGYTF. The CDR3, as DNA: TGTGCCAGCAGTTTTGGACAAGGTGGCTACACCTTC.

In this sample, this clone turned up a few times. This chain uses TRBV5-8 with TRBJ1-2; 7 bases line up with TRBD1. This CDR3 region has 15 residues. Germline CDR1 is SGHTS and CDR2 is YDEGEE. With 0 bases clipped from V and 3 bases from J, the junction kept 5 bases outside the gene matches. CDR3 bases: TGTGCCAGCAGCTTGGGGGCAGGGGGAGACTATGGCTACACCTTC. Translated, it gives CASSLGAGGDYGYTF.

The chain recombines TRBV7-8 with TRBJ1-2; D possibly corresponds to TRBD1 (5 bases). In germline, CDR1 is SGHVS, CDR2 FQNEAQ. The CDR3 has 15 amino acids. V gave up 0 bases and J gave up 1 base, with 9 bases separating them. CDR3 loop: CASSLATTVNYGYTF. The CDR3 DNA reads as TGTGCCAGCAGCTTAGCGACGACAGTTAACTATGGCTACACCTTC.